These 14 T cell receptor beta chains came from one sample sequenced in a study of T cells in Graves' hyperthyroidism and ophthalmopathy. The source material, RNA transcripts, was used to amplify TCR beta CDR3 regions. HTBI primers were used for first-round RT-PCR of the TCR CDR3. Via MiXCR, TCRdb re-called the multiplex PCR reads, giving one row per CDR3 protein. This sample yields about 360,000 distinct CDR3 sequences, of which around 14% are seen a single time; over 8.5% belongs to the top ten. The sample was blood. Every receptor here comes from a woman younger than 35 with Graves' hyperthyroidism.

The V and J genes are TRBV25-1 and TRBJ2-2, with D maybe TRBD2 (5 bases). The germline V gene has CDR1 MGHDK and CDR2 SYGVNS. Deletions cut 3 bases from V and 4 bases from J, with 21 bases between. The CDR3 has 18 amino acids. The CDR3 loop is CASSDPPYGRDGTGELFF. The CDR3 bases are TGTGCCAGCAGTGACCCCCCATATGGGAGAGATGGCACCGGGGAGCTGTTTTTT. The variable domain in full, completed from reference TRBV25-1 and TRBJ2-2, reads EADIYQTPRYLVIGTGKKITLECSQTMGHDKMYWYQQDPGMELHLIHYSYGVNSTEKGDLSSESTVSRIRTEHFPLTLESARPSHTSQYLCASSDPPYGRDGTGELFFGEGSRLTVL.

This clonotype was counted at least ten times. This rearrangement joins TRBV6-1 to TRBJ2-1; D uncertain. This CDR3 is built from 12 residues. The germline V and J ends were trimmed by 8 bases and 7 bases, with 12 bases remaining between them. Germline lookup yields CDR1 MNHNS and CDR2 SASEGT. The CDR3 coding sequence is TGTGCCAGCGGAGTAGGTAGGAATGAGCAGTTCTTC. Translation gives CASGVGRNEQFF.

In this sample, this clonotype turned up many times. The rearrangement links TRBV24-1 to TRBJ2-3; tentatively, D is TRBD2 (6 bases). This CDR3 spans 13 amino acids. Germline values: CDR1 KGHDR, CDR2 SFDVKD. Between the trimmed V and J ends, which lost 4 bases and 3 bases, there was a span of 7 bases. CDR3 DNA: TGTGCCACCAGTGAAGGGACTACAGATACGCAGTATTTT. This translates into CATSEGTTDTQYF.

In its sample, this clonotype was seen many times. The chain uses TRBV7-8 and TRBJ2-1; a possible D gene is TRBD2 (5 bases). Deletions cut 8 bases from V and 7 bases from J, with 21 bases between. Germline V gene sequence: CDR1 SGHVS, CDR2 FQNEAQ. The CDR3 loop spans 15 amino acids. CDR3 loop: CASSYSRGPGNEQFF. The DNA for the CDR3 is TGTGCCAGCTCGTATTCTAGAGGGCCGGGGAATGAGCAGTTCTTC.

There are many counts of this clonotype. This sequence joins TRBV7-2 and TRBJ2-1; TRBD2 matches 9 bases. In germline, CDR1 is SGHTA, CDR2 FQGNSA. The V and J ends lost 5 bases and 7 bases, in that order; junction bases with no gene match: 12. CDR3 length: 16 residues. The chain's CDR3 is CASSPVASGMGNEQFF. The CDR3 DNA reads TGTGCCAGCAGCCCCGTGGCTAGCGGGATGGGAAATGAGCAGTTCTTC.

This chain connects TRBV5-1 to TRBJ1-2; 7 bases align to TRBD1. The CDR3 loop spans 14 amino acids. J gave up 0 bases and V 2 bases, and 1 base lay outside the gene matches. From germline, CDR1 is SGHRS and CDR2 YFSETQ. The chain's CDR3 is CASSFGQANYGYTF. In nucleotides, the CDR3 is TGCGCCAGCAGCTTTGGACAGGCTAACTATGGCTACACCTTC.

The table lists this clonotype with many counts. The CDR3 sequence is CASSSWTGKRETQYF. CDR3 sequence (DNA): TGTGCCAGCAGCTCATGGACAGGGAAGAGGGAGACCCAGTACTTC. The chain is built from TRBV7-8 and TRBJ2-5; 8 nucleotides align to TRBD1. CDR1 and CDR2 from the germline V gene are SGHVS and FQNEAQ. The CDR3 runs 15 residues. The J segment lost 5 bases and the V segment lost 4 bases, leaving 9 bases of the junction unmatched. The whole variable domain, filled in from reference TRBV7-8 and TRBJ2-5, reads GAGVSQSPRYKVAKRGQDVALRCDPISGHVSLFWYQQALGQGPEFLTYFQNEAQLDKSGLPSDRFFAERPEGSVSTLKIQRTQQEDSAVYLCASSSWTGKRETQYFGPGTRLLVL.

This clonotype was seen ten or more times. The rearrangement joins TRBV27 to TRBJ2-7; 9 nucleotides align to TRBD1. V lost 2 bases and J lost 2; bases outside the gene matches: 4. CDR1 and CDR2 from the germline V gene are MNHEY and SMNVEV (reference sequence). This CDR3 has 15 amino acids. The CDR3 DNA is TGTGCCAGCAGTTTAACGACAGGGGGAGCCTACGAGCAGTACTTC. It translates to CASSLTTGGAYEQYF.

About this clonotype itself: A much larger clone differs by one base, so this may be a read error. The rearrangement links TRBV19 to TRBJ1-5; the D is unclear. CDR1 and CDR2 from the germline V gene are LNHDA and SQIVND (reference sequence). This CDR3 comprises 15 residues. Between the trimmed V and J ends, which lost 9 bases and 6 bases, there was a span of 21 bases. Here the CDR3 DNA reads TGTGCCAGCCGACATCGGTGGCATGGCAGTCAGCCCCAGCATTTT. Amino acids: CASRHRWHGSQPQHF.

This clonotype was counted ten times or more. V and J are TRBV7-6 and TRBJ2-1, with 12 bases identical to TRBD2. Germline assignment: CDR1 SGHVS and CDR2 FNYEAQ. The CDR3 has 18 residues. V gave up 1 base and J gave up 0 bases; unmatched junction bases: 4. CDR3 bases: TGTGCCAGCAGCTTAGGACTAGCGGGAGCCAGCTCCTACAATGAGCAGTTCTTC. The encoded protein is CASSLGLAGASSYNEQFF.

This clonotype was recorded at least ten times. The V call is TRBV28, the J call TRBJ1-2; 9 bases line up with TRBD1. The CDR3 is 13 amino acids. The V and J ends lost 6 bases and 5 bases, in that order; junction bases with no gene match: 4. Germline V gene lookup returns CDR1 MDHEN and CDR2 SYDVKM. The CDR3 region is CASSSGQGYGYTF. The CDR3 nucleotides are TGTGCCAGCAGCTCCGGACAGGGGTATGGCTACACCTTC.

This clonotype was recorded many times. This chain uses TRBV7-2 with TRBJ2-1, with 9 bases lining up with TRBD2. The CDR3 is 15 residues long. Germline V lookup: CDR1 SGHTA, CDR2 FQGNSA. The junction had 6 bases not matched to a gene; V was cut back by 5 bases and J by 4 bases. The DNA of the CDR3 is TGTGCCAGCAGCGCCTGGAGCGGGGGGTACAATGAGCAGTTCTTC. It is translated as CASSAWSGGYNEQFF.

The V call is TRBV20-1, the J call TRBJ2-3, with D possibly matching TRBD2 (5 bases). With 3 bases removed from V and 2 bases from J, the gap between germline ends came to 15 bases. This CDR3 comprises 15 residues. Germline CDR1 reads DFQATT; CDR2 reads SNEGSKA (reference sequence). CDR3 in DNA: TGCAGTGCTAGGTCGCTAGCAACTAACACAGATACGCAGTATTTT. Translated: CSARSLATNTDTQYF.

This clonotype was observed a handful of times. The rearrangement links TRBV20-1 to TRBJ1-6; D unresolved. This CDR3 is built from 12 residues. V lost 6 bases and J 9 bases, leaving 12 bases between the germline ends. Germline V gene lookup returns CDR1 DFQATT and CDR2 SNEGSKA (reference sequence). The CDR3 sequence is CSADSEFSPLHF. CDR3 sequence (DNA): TGCAGTGCCGATTCTGAGTTTTCACCCCTCCACTTT.